A single sample gave rise to the 10 T cell receptor beta chains below, sequenced in a study of T-cell reconstitution after alpha-beta-depleted transplantation in children. The authors prepared the TCRbeta library with unique molecular identifiers. TCRdb independently ran MiXCR on the PCR reads; one entry per CDR3 protein. The sample has a few hundred thousand distinct CDR3 sequences, around 19% seen once. The starting material was PBMCs from the stem cell graft donor, obtained from the stem cell graft. The source of these receptors is a human donor who donated a stem cell graft to a child with acute lymphoblastic leukemia.

The chain recombines TRBV5-1 with TRBJ2-5, with TRBD2 identical over 9 bases. V trimming: 0 bases; J trimming: 5 bases; junction bases outside the gene matches: 8. Looked up from germline, CDR1 is SGHRS and CDR2 is YFSETQ. This CDR3 has 16 amino acids. Here the CDR3 reads CASSLGQTSGHETQYF. DNA of the CDR3: TGCGCCAGCAGCTTGGGGCAAACTAGCGGGCACGAGACCCAGTACTTC.

V is TRBV20-1 and J is TRBJ2-7; D ambiguous. The CDR3 is 13 amino acids. V was trimmed by 1 base and J by 4 bases, leaving 11 bases between them. In germline, CDR1 is DFQATT, CDR2 SNEGSKA (reference sequence). CDR3 sequence reads: CSARVGMEYEQYF. In DNA, the CDR3 is TGCAGTGCTAGAGTTGGGATGGAGTACGAGCAGTACTTC.

This clonotype was counted ten times or more. The chain is built from TRBV6-1 and TRBJ2-5; 10 nucleotides line up with TRBD1. J gave up 1 base and V 5 bases, and 4 bases lay outside the gene matches. CDR3 length: 15 amino acids. CDR1 is MNHNS, CDR2 SASEGT, per germline. The chain's CDR3 is CASSTGTGAQETQYF. DNA of the CDR3: TGTGCCAGCAGTACCGGGACAGGGGCCCAAGAGACCCAGTACTTC.

This clonotype has just a few counts. This chain connects TRBV18 to TRBJ1-2; D is possibly TRBD1 (6 bases). This CDR3 region has 15 residues. Trimming shortened V by 2 bases and J by 8 bases, and 18 bases separated the two germline ends. Germline values: CDR1 KGHSH, CDR2 LQKENI. CDR3 in DNA: TGTGCCAGCTCACCAGAGGTGCAGGGGCGCCAGGGCTACACCTTC. Translating it yields CASSPEVQGRQGYTF. Based on the CDR3 plus reference TRBV18 and TRBJ1-2, the full variable domain is NAGVMQNPRHLVRRRGQEARLRCSPMKGHSHVYWYRQLPEEGLKFMVYLQKENIIDESGMPKERFSAEFPKEGPSILRIQQVVRGDSAAYFCASSPEVQGRQGYTFGSGTRLTVV.

This rearrangement joins TRBV20-1 to TRBJ1-2; D possibly corresponds to TRBD1 (6 bases). Deletions cut 6 bases from V and 4 bases from J, with 21 bases between. There are 15 residues in the CDR3. Germline assignment: CDR1 DFQATT and CDR2 SNEGSKA (reference sequence). CDR3 bases: TGCAGTGCCGACCCGTCGGGGGGCTCGAGCTATGGCTACACCTTC. Its protein product is CSADPSGGSSYGYTF.

V gene TRBV30 combines with J gene TRBJ1-5, with D perhaps matching TRBD1 (5 bases). The germline V gene encodes CDR1 GTSNPN and CDR2 SVGIG (reference sequence). Trimming pared 0 bases from V and 4 bases from J, leaving 7 bases between. The CDR3 is 13 amino acids. CDR3 in DNA: TGTGCCTGGAGTGTGGGACCTAATCAGCCCCAGCATTTT. Protein product: CAWSVGPNQPQHF.

The chain has TRBV5-1 and TRBJ2-1; 10 nucleotides line up with TRBD2. CDR3 length: 14 residues. The germline V gene has CDR1 SGHRS and CDR2 YFSETQ. V was clipped by 7 bases and J by 8 bases; unmatched bases: 9. CDR3: CASHLAGEGDEQFF. The CDR3 region has the DNA TGCGCCAGCCACCTAGCGGGAGAAGGGGATGAGCAGTTCTTC.

The rearrangement links TRBV5-1 to TRBJ2-5, with 7 bases aligning to TRBD1. J gave up 3 bases and V 4 bases, and 18 bases lay outside the gene matches. CDR1 is SGHRS, CDR2 YFSETQ, per germline. This CDR3 region has 18 residues. CDR3 region: CASSPVQRGPRWEETQYF. CDR3 coding DNA: TGCGCCAGCAGCCCCGTCCAGAGGGGGCCGAGATGGGAAGAGACCCAGTACTTC.

This chain links TRBV10-3 with TRBJ2-1; D is possibly TRBD1 (5 bases). The CDR3 loop spans 14 amino acids. Trimming took 6 bases from V and 3 from J, leaving 12 bases between them. CDR1 and CDR2 from the germline V gene are ENHRY and SYGVKD. The CDR3 region has the DNA TGTGCCATCAGCTTCAGACAGATCTACAATGAGCAGTTCTTC. Translating gives CAISFRQIYNEQFF.

This clonotype occurred a few times. The chain employs TRBV7-3 and TRBJ2-1, with unresolved D. The CDR3 is 13 residues long. Trimming took 0 bases from V and 5 from J, leaving 5 bases between them. Germline CDR1 reads SGHTA; CDR2 reads FQGTGA. The CDR3: CASSLTRNNEQFF. The DNA for the CDR3 is TGTGCCAGCAGCTTAACCCGAAACAATGAGCAGTTCTTC.